The 25 T cell receptor beta chains in this list originate from one sample, sequenced in a study of blood T cell repertoires in COVID-19. Only in-frame clones appear in the TCRdb table, and some are missing; sequencing was by immunoSEQ multiplex PCR. The sample gives around 160,000 clones, roughly 84% of which show up once; less than 6% is in the top ten. The sequencing input was PBMCs or T cells enriched from blood (not recorded which). The receptors originated from a woman in her fifties or sixties who had been exposed to COVID-19.

The chain is built from TRBV27 and TRBJ1-5; D is possibly TRBD1 (5 bases). The V end was cut by 5 bases, the J end by 4 bases, with 15 bases between. Germline CDR1 MNHEY, CDR2 SMNVEV (reference sequence). The CDR3 is 15 amino acids. CDR3 DNA: TGTGCCAGCAGTCTCAGGAGGGGCGAAAATCAGCCCCAGCATTTT. Its protein is CASSLRRGENQPQHF.

The genes are TRBV11-2 and TRBJ1-2; weak D call: TRBD1 (5 bases). This CDR3 is 13 amino acids long. From germline, CDR1 is SGHAT and CDR2 FQNNGV. Trimming stripped 4 bases from V and 7 bases from J, with 13 bases between. CDR3 protein: CASSSPAGIGYTF. The CDR3 DNA reads TGTGCCAGCAGCTCACCAGCAGGGATTGGCTACACCTTC.

This clone has just one count. The chain has TRBV12-5 and TRBJ1-2; unclear D gene. Looked up from germline, CDR1 is LGHNT and CDR2 is FRNRAP. Trimming stripped 3 bases from V and 0 bases from J, with 11 bases between. The length of the CDR3 is 15 residues. CDR3 nucleotides: TGTGCTAGTGGTTTCCTCAGCGGGGCTAACTATGGCTACACCTTC. It yields the protein CASGFLSGANYGYTF.

This chain links TRBV5-4 with TRBJ1-3; D unresolved. In germline, CDR1 is SGHNT, CDR2 YYREEE (reference sequence). V was cut by 1 base and J by 0 bases, with 11 bases left in between. The CDR3 is 16 amino acids. CDR3 nucleotides: TGTGCCAGCAGCTTGCTCTCGCCGAGCTCTGGAAACACCATATATTTT. It is translated as CASSLLSPSSGNTIYF. Variable domain in full (rest from reference TRBV5-4 and TRBJ1-3): ETGVTQSPTHLIKTRGQQVTLRCSSQSGHNTVSWYQQALGQGPQFIFQYYREEENGRGNFPPRFSGLQFPNYSSELNVNALELDDSALYLCASSLLSPSSGNTIYFGEGSWLTVV.

The gene calls are TRBV19 and TRBJ2-5, with a tentative D call TRBD1 (5 bases). V lost 5 bases, J lost 1 base, and 11 bases lay in between. This CDR3 has 14 amino acids. CDR1 and CDR2 (germline): LNHDA, SQIVND (reference sequence). CDR3 nucleotides: TGTGCCAGTAGTCCCAGACAGACCCAAGAGACCCAGTACTTC. Its translation is CASSPRQTQETQYF. Full variable domain (outside the CDR3, taken from reference TRBV19 and TRBJ2-5): DGGITQSPKYLFRKEGQNVTLSCEQNLNHDAMYWYRQDPGQGLRLIYYSQIVNDFQKGDIAEGYSVSREKKESFPLTVTSAQKNPTAFYLCASSPRQTQETQYFGPGTRLLVL.

The rearrangement joins TRBV5-1 to TRBJ2-3, with 8 bases lining up with TRBD2. From germline, CDR1 is SGHRS and CDR2 YFSETQ. V gave up 3 bases and J gave up 3 bases; unmatched junction bases: 6. The CDR3 totals 15 residues. CDR3 sequence (DNA): TGCGCCAGCAGCTCGGCTAGCGGGCGTACAGATACGCAGTATTTT. Its translation is CASSSASGRTDTQYF.

This clone was found a few times. The CDR3 is CASSQVGAAAQQYF. CDR3 coding DNA: TGTGCCAGCAGCCAAGTGGGGGCAGCCGCTCAGCAGTACTTC. This chain links TRBV14 with TRBJ2-7, with a weak D call TRBD1 (6 bases). Per the germline V gene, CDR1 is SGHDN and CDR2 is FVKESK. The length of the CDR3 is 14 residues. The V and J ends lost 1 base and 8 bases respectively, with 15 bases between them. The full variable domain, completed using reference TRBV14 and TRBJ2-7, is EAGVTQFPSHSVIEKGQTVTLRCDPISGHDNLYWYRRVMGKEIKFLLHFVKESKQDESGMPNNRFLAERTGGTYSTLKVQPAELEDSGVYFCASSQVGAAAQQYFGPGTRLTVT.

This sequence joins TRBV18 and TRBJ2-3, with 8 bases fitting TRBD2. CDR3 length: 15 amino acids. Germline V CDR1 and CDR2: KGHSH, LQKENI. The trim removed 1 base at V and 5 bases at J, leaving 5 bases unmatched. CDR3 sequence: CASSPRSGGGDTQYF. The DNA of the CDR3 is TGTGCCAGCTCACCACGATCGGGGGGGGGAGATACGCAGTATTTT. The entire variable domain, with the rest obtained from reference TRBV18 and TRBJ2-3, is as follows: NAGVMQNPRHLVRRRGQEARLRCSPMKGHSHVYWYRQLPEEGLKFMVYLQKENIIDESGMPKERFSAEFPKEGPSILRIQQVVRGDSAAYFCASSPRSGGGDTQYFGPGTRLTVL.

The rearrangement uses TRBV4-3 and TRBJ1-2; TRBD1 agrees at 8 bases. The CDR3 spans 16 residues. With 3 bases clipped from V and 4 bases from J, the junction kept 10 bases outside the gene matches. The germline gives CDR1 LGHNA, CDR2 YSLEER. The CDR3 DNA sequence: TGCGCCAGCAGCCACGAACGGACAGGGACGAGCTATGGCTACACCTTC. The encoded protein is CASSHERTGTSYGYTF.

The genes are TRBV9 and TRBJ2-5; 10 bases fit TRBD2. The CDR3 sequence is 16 residues long. With V trimmed by 1 base and J by 4 bases, 7 bases remained unmatched. Germline CDR1 SGDLS, CDR2 YYNGEE. CDR3 sequence reads: CASSVFSGGPGETQYF. The CDR3 nucleotides read TGTGCCAGCAGCGTATTTAGCGGGGGGCCCGGAGAGACCCAGTACTTC. Supplemented by reference TRBV9 and TRBJ2-5, the full variable domain reads DSGVTQTPKHLITATGQRVTLRCSPRSGDLSVYWYQQSLDQGLQFLIQYYNGEERAKGNILERFSAQQFPDLHSELNLSSLELGDSALYFCASSVFSGGPGETQYFGPGTRLLVL.

The chain links TRBV10-1 to TRBJ2-1, with TRBD2 identical over 7 bases. Germline V gene data show CDR1 as WNHNN and CDR2 as SYGVQD (reference sequence). The CDR3 extends over 12 amino acids. Germline trimming cut 6 bases from V and 5 bases from J; bases unmatched to any gene: 1. The CDR3 is CASSRGDNEQFF. As DNA, the CDR3 is TGCGCCAGCAGCCGGGGGGACAATGAGCAGTTCTTC.

This clone was seen ten or more times. The V and J genes are TRBV20-1 and TRBJ2-7, with TRBD1 matching over 7 bases. CDR1 and CDR2 (germline): DFQATT, SNEGSKA (reference sequence). The CDR3 has 15 amino acids. The junction had 13 bases not matched to a gene; V was cut back by 6 bases and J by 2 bases. The CDR3 DNA reads as TGCAGTGCCAGTGGGGTCACAGGGGTGGCCTACGAGCAGTACTTC. It encodes CSASGVTGVAYEQYF.

This rearrangement joins TRBV7-8 to TRBJ1-2; the D gene is possibly TRBD1 (6 bases). Trimming removed 5 bases at V and 4 bases at J, with 11 bases between. This CDR3 comprises 13 residues. From germline, CDR1 is SGHVS and CDR2 FQNEAQ. The CDR3 sequence is CASSERGSYGYTF. CDR3 DNA: TGTGCCAGCAGCGAAAGGGGGAGCTATGGCTACACCTTC.

This clone has just a few counts. This rearrangement joins TRBV4-2 to TRBJ1-2; D gene ambiguous. The germline V gene encodes CDR1 LGHNA and CDR2 YNFKEQ. The CDR3 has 13 residues. Trimming shortened V by 0 bases and J by 5 bases, and 7 bases separated the two germline ends. The CDR3 loop reads CASSQDREYGYTF. DNA of the CDR3: TGTGCCAGCAGCCAAGATAGGGAGTATGGCTACACCTTC.

The J gene is TRBJ2-7, the V gene TRBV5-4; 10 nucleotides align to TRBD2. The CDR3 is 16 amino acids. Germline V gives CDR1 SGHNT, CDR2 YYREEE (reference sequence). The junction had 10 bases not matched to a gene; V was cut back by 0 bases and J by 7 bases. CDR3 protein: CASSLATAGGPREQYF. CDR3 coding DNA: TGTGCCAGCAGCTTGGCCACAGCGGGAGGGCCAAGGGAGCAGTACTTC. Based on the CDR3 plus reference TRBV5-4 and TRBJ2-7, the full variable domain is ETGVTQSPTHLIKTRGQQVTLRCSSQSGHNTVSWYQQALGQGPQFIFQYYREEENGRGNFPPRFSGLQFPNYSSELNVNALELDDSALYLCASSLATAGGPREQYFGPGTRLTVT.

This chain uses TRBV23-1 with TRBJ1-5; 10 bases agree with TRBD1. TRBV23-1 is filed as an ORF, its function uncertain. The CDR3 extends over 17 amino acids. With 5 bases clipped from V and 0 bases from J, the junction kept 7 bases outside the gene matches. This CDR3 is CASSRTGGIYSNQPQHF. The CDR3 DNA is TGCGCCAGCAGTAGGACAGGGGGGATATATAGCAATCAGCCCCAGCATTTT.

The gene calls are TRBV9 and TRBJ2-3, with 7 nucleotides matching TRBD2. The CDR3 has 14 residues. V lost 6 bases and J lost 6; bases outside the gene matches: 10. In germline, CDR1 is SGDLS, CDR2 YYNGEE. The CDR3 spells CASTKGLVTDTQYF. The CDR3 nucleotides read TGTGCCAGCACCAAAGGACTAGTAACGGATACGCAGTATTTT.

The rearrangement joins TRBV7-8 to TRBJ2-5; tentatively, D is TRBD2 (5 bases). Germline values: CDR1 SGHVS, CDR2 FQNEAQ. V lost 5 bases and J 1 base, leaving 14 bases between the germline ends. The CDR3 is made up of 15 amino acids. CDR3 loop: CASSPPDGIQETQYF. The CDR3 DNA sequence: TGTGCCAGCAGCCCGCCGGACGGGATCCAAGAGACCCAGTACTTC.

The J gene is TRBJ2-1, the V gene TRBV9, with D maybe TRBD1 (6 bases). Trimming removed 3 bases at V and 4 bases at J, with 17 bases between. The CDR3 contains 16 residues. Germline values: CDR1 SGDLS, CDR2 YYNGEE. CDR3 nucleotides: TGTGCCAGCAGCGCCGAGGGCCGGACAGTATACAATGAGCAGTTCTTC. It specifies CASSAEGRTVYNEQFF.

The CDR3 reads CASSVGGGDFYNEQFF. The CDR3 DNA is TGTGCCAGCAGCGTAGGGGGTGGGGACTTTTACAATGAGCAGTTCTTC. The chain uses TRBV9 and TRBJ2-1, with a possible D match to TRBD2 (6 bases). The CDR3 spans 16 residues. V lost 0 bases and J lost 4, with 14 bases in between. Germline CDR1 and CDR2: SGDLS and YYNGEE.

The chain combines TRBV27 with TRBJ2-3, with D possibly matching TRBD1 (5 bases). Germline V gene sequence: CDR1 MNHEY, CDR2 SMNVEV (reference sequence). The CDR3 totals 14 residues. Trimming left V 3 bases short and J 5 bases short, with 12 bases between. CDR3 nucleotide sequence: TGTGCCAGCAGTTTTACAGGCTGGGGAGATACGCAGTATTTT. Amino acid sequence: CASSFTGWGDTQYF.

The gene calls are TRBV3-1 (or the pseudogene TRBV3-2) and TRBJ2-7, with 8 bases that match TRBD2. CDR3 size: 17 residues. The J segment lost 0 bases and the V segment lost 1 base, leaving 8 bases of the junction unmatched. CDR1 is LGHDT and CDR2 is YNNKEL in the germline V gene (reference sequence). In nucleotides, the CDR3 is TGTGCCAGCAGCCAAGGTACGGGAGGGGCGGGCTCCTACGAGCAGTACTTC. This translates into CASSQGTGGAGSYEQYF.

This rearrangement joins TRBV19 to TRBJ2-1; D perhaps matches TRBD1 (6 bases). V was trimmed by 4 bases and J by 5 bases, leaving 12 bases between them. The CDR3 has 14 amino acids. In germline, CDR1 is LNHDA, CDR2 SQIVND (reference sequence). The chain's CDR3 is CASSTATGHNEQFF. The DNA of the CDR3 is TGTGCCAGTAGTACCGCGACAGGACACAATGAGCAGTTCTTC.

In this sample, this clone turned up once. This chain connects TRBV7-6 to TRBJ2-1; TRBD1 might be the D (5 bases). The CDR3 covers 16 residues. Trimming pared 1 base from V and 6 bases from J, leaving 16 bases between. Germline V CDR1 and CDR2: SGHVS, FNYEAQ. CDR3 residues: CASSLGGSNPPNEQFF. The DNA of the CDR3 is TGTGCCAGCAGCTTAGGGGGCTCAAATCCCCCCAATGAGCAGTTCTTC.

This chain uses TRBV20-1 with TRBJ2-1, with 8 bases that match TRBD1. This CDR3 is 15 amino acids long. J gave up 6 bases and V 3 bases, and 10 bases lay outside the gene matches. Germline V gene lookup returns CDR1 DFQATT and CDR2 SNEGSKA (reference sequence). CDR3 sequence: CSASLVRQGFNEQFF. For the CDR3, the DNA is TGCAGTGCTAGTCTGGTGAGACAGGGGTTCAATGAGCAGTTCTTC.